This TCR beta chain was retrieved from a study of OX40 agonist ivuxolimab in advanced cancers. Sequenced by immunoSEQ multiplex PCR; TCRdb stores in-frame clones only, minus some. The sample carries tens of thousands of clones, 80% to 95% recorded once. The V end lost 4 bases, the J end lost 1 base, and 10 bases lay between the germline ends. The CDR3 has 14 residues. Per germline, CDR1 MNHEY and CDR2 SMNVEV (reference sequence). This sequence joins TRBV27 and TRBJ1-1, with unresolved D. The TCR originated in an adult with an advanced solid tumor such as melanoma, head and neck, liver or kidney cancer. The sample in question was CD4+ or CD8+ T cells sorted from blood, obtained in a trial of the OX40 agonist ivuxolimab. The CDR3 region has the DNA TGTGCCAGCAGTTGGTCTCGCGGGAACACTGAAGCTTTCTTT. Translation gives CASSWSRGNTEAFF.